This is a list of T cell receptor beta chains from one sample in a study of early T cells in non-severe SARS-CoV-2 infection. One entry per CDR3 protein results from TCRdb running MiXCR on the 5' RACE reads. In the table there are 30,000 to 40,000 distinct CDR3 sequences, 3.5% to 5% of which are singletons. The specimen sequenced was whole blood. These receptors were obtained from an adult who was a healthcare worker with PCR-confirmed SARS-CoV-2 infection or an uninfected control (not recorded which). CDR3s include the opening cysteine and the closing phenylalanine or tryptophan. A D gene is named only where the DNA matches it firmly. For some rows the clone size is stated as once, few or many, or as a class when expanded; others skip it.

TGTGCCAGCAGCTTAGTGACTGAAGCTTTCTTT	CASSLVTEAFF	TRBV11-2	-	many	TRBJ1-1
TGTGCCAGCAGCTTAGATTATAGTTTAGGGACTAGAAACAATGAGCAGTTCTTC	CASSLDYSLGTRNNEQFF	TRBV11-2	TRBD2	-	TRBJ2-1
TGTGCCTGGAGTCTGGCAGGGGAAGGCTACACCTTC	CAWSLAGEGYTF	TRBV30	-	many	TRBJ1-2
TGTGCCAGCAGCGTAGACGGAGCTAGCAATCAGCCCCAGCATTTT	CASSVDGASNQPQHF	TRBV9	-	-	TRBJ1-5
TGCGCCAGCAGCTTGATTCCTAGCACAGATACGCAGTATTTT	CASSLIPSTDTQYF	TRBV5-1	-	many	TRBJ2-3
TGCAGTGCTGGCGACCTAGCGGATTTCTCCTACGAGCAGTACTTC	CSAGDLADFSYEQYF	TRBV20-1	TRBD2	many	TRBJ2-7
TGTGCCAGCTCCGCGGGGGCTACCCGAGGAGATACGCAGTATTTT	CASSAGATRGDTQYF	TRBV18	-	many	TRBJ2-3
TGTGCCTGGAGTGCGGCGGGCAGGGGTCATAATTCACCCCTCCACTTT	CAWSAAGRGHNSPLHF	TRBV30	-	many	TRBJ1-6
TGTGCCAGCAGCTTAGTAAGGGCCAACTATGGCTACACCTTC	CASSLVRANYGYTF	TRBV7-8	-	many	TRBJ1-2
TGTGCCAGCAGCTTGGCGGCGGGGAAGGACTCACCCCTCCACTTT	CASSLAAGKDSPLHF	TRBV11-1	-	-	TRBJ1-6
TGCAGTGCTCACCCCTGGGAGGAGACCCAGTACTTC	CSAHPWEETQYF	TRBV20-1	-	few	TRBJ2-5
TGTGCCAGCAACGCAGGGGATTCACCCCTCCACTTT	CASNAGDSPLHF	TRBV2	-	many	TRBJ1-6
TGTGCCAGCAGCCCCAATTCCCACAGCACCGGGGAGCTGTTTTTT	CASSPNSHSTGELFF	TRBV11-1	-	many	TRBJ2-2
TGTGCCAGCAGCCAAGACGTGACTAACACAGATACGCAGTATTTT	CASSQDVTNTDTQYF	TRBV4-2	-	many	TRBJ2-3
TGTGCCATCAGTGAGTCGACAGGGTTCGGAAACACCATATATTTT	CAISESTGFGNTIYF	TRBV10-3	TRBD1	few	TRBJ1-3
TGTGCCATTCAAACACAGGGCGGAGCAGATACGCAGTATTTT	CAIQTQGGADTQYF	TRBV6-2/TRBV6-3	-	many	TRBJ2-3
TGCGCCAGCAGCCTGCCCGGACAGGGGGGAGAGACCCAGTACTTC	CASSLPGQGGETQYF	TRBV5-1	TRBD1	many	TRBJ2-5